Sequencing of this TCR beta chain was carried out in a study of T cell responses to AZD1222 COVID-19 vaccine. About the research overall: The analysis combined second doses at about 4 or about 12 weeks.

CDR1 SGHKS and CDR2 YYEKEE come from the germline V gene (reference sequence). The V end was cut by 0 bases, the J end by 4 bases, with 10 bases between. CDR3 length: 14 residues. Repertoires were generated with immunoSEQ multiplex PCR, while TCRdb's copy carries only in-frame clones and drops some. The sample lists roughly 150,000 clones, approximately 88% occurring once. The chain combines TRBV5-5 with TRBJ1-2, with D maybe TRBD1 (5 bases). The receptor's source is an adult in good health. The specimen was peripheral blood, collected on day 0 of AZD1222 vaccination. The CDR3 loop is CASSLEGIPYGYTF. CDR3 DNA: TGTGCCAGCAGCTTGGAGGGGATTCCCTATGGCTACACCTTC.